Listed here is a single T cell receptor (beta chain). This record comes from a study of blood T cells in healthy people across ages. The authors ran a second PCR of about 6 to 11 cycles using a sample-barcoded 5' primer and a J-beta primer mix. Through a template-switch adaptor with 12 random nucleotides, each cDNA molecule received a tag. TCRdb re-derived calls from the 5' RACE reads in MiXCR, one entry per CDR3 protein. This table holds 1 million or so distinct CDR3 sequences, roughly a quarter found once. These data also formed part of another study, on T cells of mothers and their children. As that report states: Samples came from a few healthy Caucasian mothers and their six children.

Specimen: blood. The clonotype was recovered from a girl aged 2 to 9 in good health.

CDR3 residues: CASSRIIWDWTWKTEAFF. CDR3 DNA sequence: TGTGCCAGCAGCCGTATAATTTGGGACTGGACTTGGAAAACTGAAGCTTTCTTT. The chain recombines TRBV7-9 with TRBJ1-1; possible D gene TRBD1, 5 bases. The V end was cut by 5 bases, the J end by 5 bases, with 27 bases between. The CDR3 is made up of 18 amino acids. Germline loops: CDR1 SEHNR, CDR2 FQNEAQ (reference sequence).